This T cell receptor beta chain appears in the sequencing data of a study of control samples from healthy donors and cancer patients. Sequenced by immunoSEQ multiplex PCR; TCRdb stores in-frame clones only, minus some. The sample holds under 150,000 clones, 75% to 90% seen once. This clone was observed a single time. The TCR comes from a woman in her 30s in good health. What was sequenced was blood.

The CDR3 DNA reads TGTGCCAGTAGTATCCGGGCCCCGCAAGGCAATCAGCCCCAGCATTTT. Its protein product is CASSIRAPQGNQPQHF. J is TRBJ1-5 and V is TRBV19; D gene uncertain. The CDR3 extends over 16 amino acids. Germline V lookup: CDR1 LNHDA, CDR2 SQIVND (reference sequence). Trimming shortened V by 3 bases and J by 2 bases, and 14 bases separated the two germline ends.